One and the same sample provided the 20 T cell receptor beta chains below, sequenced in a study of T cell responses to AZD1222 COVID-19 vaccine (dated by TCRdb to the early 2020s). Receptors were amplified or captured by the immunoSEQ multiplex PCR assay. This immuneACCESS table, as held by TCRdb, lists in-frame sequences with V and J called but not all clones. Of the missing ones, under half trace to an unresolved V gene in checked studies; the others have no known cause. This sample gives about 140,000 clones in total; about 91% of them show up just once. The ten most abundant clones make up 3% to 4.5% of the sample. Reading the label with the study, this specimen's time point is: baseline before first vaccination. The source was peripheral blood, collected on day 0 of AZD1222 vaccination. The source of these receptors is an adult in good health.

The CDR3, as DNA: TGCGCCAGCAGCTTGGGAACTGGGGCTACTCTAAAAGAGACCCAGTACTTC. This encodes CASSLGTGATLKETQYF. The chain couples TRBV5-1 to TRBJ2-5; possibly TRBD1 for D (5 bases). CDR1 is SGHRS and CDR2 is YFSETQ in the germline V gene. With 0 bases removed from V and 3 bases from J, the gap between germline ends came to 18 bases. CDR3 size: 17 residues.

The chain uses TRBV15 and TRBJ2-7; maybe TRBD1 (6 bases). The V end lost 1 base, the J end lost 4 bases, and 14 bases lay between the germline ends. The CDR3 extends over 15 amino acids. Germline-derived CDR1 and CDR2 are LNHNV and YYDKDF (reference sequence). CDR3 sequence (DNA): TGTGCCACCAGCAGAGCAGACAGGAGAGGTTACGAGCAGTACTTC. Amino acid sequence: CATSRADRRGYEQYF.

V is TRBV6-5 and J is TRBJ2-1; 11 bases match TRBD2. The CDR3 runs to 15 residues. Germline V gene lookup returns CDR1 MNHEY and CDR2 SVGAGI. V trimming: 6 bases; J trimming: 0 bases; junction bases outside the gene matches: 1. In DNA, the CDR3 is TGTGCCAGCAGGCTAGCGGGAGGCTCCTACAATGAGCAGTTCTTC. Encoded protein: CASRLAGGSYNEQFF.

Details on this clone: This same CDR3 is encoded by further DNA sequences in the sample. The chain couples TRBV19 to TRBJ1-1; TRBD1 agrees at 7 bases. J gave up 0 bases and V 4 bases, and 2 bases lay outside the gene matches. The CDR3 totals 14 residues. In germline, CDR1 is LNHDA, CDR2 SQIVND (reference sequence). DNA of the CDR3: TGTGCCAGTAGTACTGGACAGGTGAACACTGAAGCTTTCTTT. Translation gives CASSTGQVNTEAFF.

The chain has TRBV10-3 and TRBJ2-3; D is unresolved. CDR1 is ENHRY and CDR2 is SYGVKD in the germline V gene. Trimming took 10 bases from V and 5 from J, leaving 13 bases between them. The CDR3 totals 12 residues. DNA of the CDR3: TGTGCCAATGGTGGGGATGAAGATACGCAGTATTTT. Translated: CANGGDEDTQYF.

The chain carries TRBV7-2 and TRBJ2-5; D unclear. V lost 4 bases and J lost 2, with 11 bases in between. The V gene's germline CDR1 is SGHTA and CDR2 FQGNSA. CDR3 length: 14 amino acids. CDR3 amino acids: CASSSNTLQETQYF. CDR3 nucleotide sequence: TGTGCCAGCAGCTCAAACACATTACAAGAGACCCAGTACTTC.

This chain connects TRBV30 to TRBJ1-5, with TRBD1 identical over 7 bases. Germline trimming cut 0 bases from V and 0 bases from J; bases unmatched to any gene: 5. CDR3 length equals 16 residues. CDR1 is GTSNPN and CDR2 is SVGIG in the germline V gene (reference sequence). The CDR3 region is CAWSVRGQVSNQPQHF. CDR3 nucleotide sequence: TGTGCCTGGAGTGTACGCGGACAGGTTAGCAATCAGCCCCAGCATTTT.

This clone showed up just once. CDR3 nucleotides: TGTGCCAGTAGCCACGAACAGGGTCTGGGCTATGGCTACACCTTC. Translated, it gives CASSHEQGLGYGYTF. V usage is TRBV19 and J usage is TRBJ1-2; a weak D match, TRBD1 (6 bases). The V end lost 6 bases, the J end lost 4 bases, and 18 bases lay between the germline ends. This CDR3 contains 15 residues. From germline, CDR1 is LNHDA and CDR2 SQIVND (reference sequence).

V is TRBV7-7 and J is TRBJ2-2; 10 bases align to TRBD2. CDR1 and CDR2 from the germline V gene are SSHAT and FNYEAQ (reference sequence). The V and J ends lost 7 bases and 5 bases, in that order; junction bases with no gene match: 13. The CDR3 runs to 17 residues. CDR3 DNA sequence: TGTGCCAGCACCCCACAGGTGGGACTAGCGCTTACCGGGGAGCTGTTTTTT. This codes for CASTPQVGLALTGELFF.

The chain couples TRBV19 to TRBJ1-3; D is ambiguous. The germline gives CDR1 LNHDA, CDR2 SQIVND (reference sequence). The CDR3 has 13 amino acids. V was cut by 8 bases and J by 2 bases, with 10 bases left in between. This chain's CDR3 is CASSEGAGNTIYF. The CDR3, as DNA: TGTGCCAGTTCGGAGGGAGCTGGAAACACCATATATTTT.

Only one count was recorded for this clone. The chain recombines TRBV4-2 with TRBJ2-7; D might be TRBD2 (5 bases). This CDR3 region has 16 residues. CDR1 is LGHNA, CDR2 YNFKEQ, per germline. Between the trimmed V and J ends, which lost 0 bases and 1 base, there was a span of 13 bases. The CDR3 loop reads CASSQDYGEASYEQYF. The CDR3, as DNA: TGTGCCAGCAGCCAAGATTACGGGGAAGCTTCCTACGAGCAGTACTTC.

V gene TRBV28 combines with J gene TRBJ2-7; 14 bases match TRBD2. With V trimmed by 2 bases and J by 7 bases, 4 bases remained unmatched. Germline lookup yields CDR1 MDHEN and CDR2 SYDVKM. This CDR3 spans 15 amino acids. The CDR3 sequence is CASSLGTSGSGEQYF. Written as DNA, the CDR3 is TGTGCCAGCAGTTTAGGGACTAGCGGGAGCGGGGAGCAGTACTTC. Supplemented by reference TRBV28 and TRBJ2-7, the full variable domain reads DVKVTQSSRYLVKRTGEKVFLECVQDMDHENMFWYRQDPGLGLRLIYFSYDVKMKEKGDIPEGYSVSREKKERFSLILESASTNQTSMYLCASSLGTSGSGEQYFGPGTRLTVT.

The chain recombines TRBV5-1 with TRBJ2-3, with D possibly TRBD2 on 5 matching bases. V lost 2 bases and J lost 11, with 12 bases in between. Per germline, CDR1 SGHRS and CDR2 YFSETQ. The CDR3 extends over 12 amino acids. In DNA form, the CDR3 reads TGCGCCAGCAGCTTTTACGGGAACGTGCAGTATTTT. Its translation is CASSFYGNVQYF.

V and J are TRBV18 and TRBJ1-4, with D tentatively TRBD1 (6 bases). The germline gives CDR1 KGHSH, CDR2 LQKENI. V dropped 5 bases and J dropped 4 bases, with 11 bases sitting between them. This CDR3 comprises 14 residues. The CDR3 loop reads CASSSSGVNEKLFF. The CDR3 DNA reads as TGTGCCAGCTCATCCTCAGGGGTTAATGAAAAACTGTTTTTT.

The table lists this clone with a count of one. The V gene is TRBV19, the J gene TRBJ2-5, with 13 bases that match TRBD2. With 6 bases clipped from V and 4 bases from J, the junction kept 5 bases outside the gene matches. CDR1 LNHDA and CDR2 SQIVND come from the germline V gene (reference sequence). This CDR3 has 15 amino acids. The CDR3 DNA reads TGTGCCAGTAGCGGACTAGCGGGGGTTGGAGAGACCCAGTACTTC. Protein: CASSGLAGVGETQYF.

The CDR3 here is CASRPDRYGYTF. CDR3 nucleotides: TGTGCCAGCAGACCTGACCGCTATGGCTACACCTTC. The chain couples TRBV6-6 to TRBJ1-2; D is unclear. This CDR3 is built from 12 residues. V was trimmed by 6 bases and J by 4 bases, leaving 9 bases between them. In germline, CDR1 is MNHNY, CDR2 SVGAGI (reference sequence).

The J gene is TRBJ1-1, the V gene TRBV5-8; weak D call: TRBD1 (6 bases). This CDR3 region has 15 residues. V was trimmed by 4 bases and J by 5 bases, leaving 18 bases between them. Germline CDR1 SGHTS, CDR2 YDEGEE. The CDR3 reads CASSPSRTGRTEAFF. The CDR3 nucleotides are TGTGCCAGCAGCCCCTCCCGTACAGGGAGGACTGAAGCTTTCTTT.

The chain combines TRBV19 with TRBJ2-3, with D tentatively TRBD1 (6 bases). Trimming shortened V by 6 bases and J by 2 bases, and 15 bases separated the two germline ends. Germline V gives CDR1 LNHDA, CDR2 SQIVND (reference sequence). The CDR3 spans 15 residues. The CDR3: CASRLKQGSTDTQYF. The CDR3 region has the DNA TGTGCCAGTAGACTTAAACAGGGCTCCACAGATACGCAGTATTTT.

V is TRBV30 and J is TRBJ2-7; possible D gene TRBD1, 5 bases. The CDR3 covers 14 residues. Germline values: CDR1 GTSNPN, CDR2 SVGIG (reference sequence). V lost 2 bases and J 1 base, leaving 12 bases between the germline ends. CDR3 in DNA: TGTGCCTGGAGTCATGACAGCCTTTCCTACGAGCAGTACTTC. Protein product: CAWSHDSLSYEQYF.

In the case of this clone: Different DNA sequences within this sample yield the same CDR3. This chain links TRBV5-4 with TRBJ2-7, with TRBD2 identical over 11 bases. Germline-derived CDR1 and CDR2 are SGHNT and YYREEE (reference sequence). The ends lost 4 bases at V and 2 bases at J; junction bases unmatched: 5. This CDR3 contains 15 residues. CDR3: CASSPGTSGTYEQYF. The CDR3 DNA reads TGTGCCAGCAGCCCCGGGACTAGCGGAACCTACGAGCAGTACTTC.